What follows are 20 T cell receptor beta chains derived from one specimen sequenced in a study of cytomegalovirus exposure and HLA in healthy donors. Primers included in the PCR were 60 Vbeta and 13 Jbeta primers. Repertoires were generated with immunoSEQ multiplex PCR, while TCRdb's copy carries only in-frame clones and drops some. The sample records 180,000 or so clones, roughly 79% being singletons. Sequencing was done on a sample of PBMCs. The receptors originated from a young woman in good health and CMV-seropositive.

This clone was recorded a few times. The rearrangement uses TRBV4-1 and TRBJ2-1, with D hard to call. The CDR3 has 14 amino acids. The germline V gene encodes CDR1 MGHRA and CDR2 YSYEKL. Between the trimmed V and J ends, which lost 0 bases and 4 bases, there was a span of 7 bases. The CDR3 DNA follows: TGCGCCAGCAGCCAAGATCGCGAGTACAATGAGCAGTTCTTC. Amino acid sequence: CASSQDREYNEQFF.

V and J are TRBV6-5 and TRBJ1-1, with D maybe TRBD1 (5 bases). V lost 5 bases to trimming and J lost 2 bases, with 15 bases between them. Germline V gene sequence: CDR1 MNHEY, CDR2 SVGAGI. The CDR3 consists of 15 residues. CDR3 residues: CASSPRAGINTEAFF. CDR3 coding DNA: TGTGCCAGCAGTCCCCGGGCAGGGATAAACACTGAAGCTTTCTTT.

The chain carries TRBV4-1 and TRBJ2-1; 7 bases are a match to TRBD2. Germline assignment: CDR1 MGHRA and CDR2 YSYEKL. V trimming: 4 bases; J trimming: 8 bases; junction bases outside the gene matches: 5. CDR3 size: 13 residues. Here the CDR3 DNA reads TGCGCCAGCAGCCGCACTCGGGGGGATGAGCAGTTCTTC. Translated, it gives CASSRTRGDEQFF.

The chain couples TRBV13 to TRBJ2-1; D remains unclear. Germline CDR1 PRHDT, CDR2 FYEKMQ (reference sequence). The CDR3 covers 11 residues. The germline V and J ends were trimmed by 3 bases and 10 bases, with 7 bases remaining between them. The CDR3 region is CASSFKQEQFF. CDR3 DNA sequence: TGTGCCAGCAGCTTCAAACAGGAGCAGTTCTTC. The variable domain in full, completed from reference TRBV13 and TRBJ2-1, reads AAGVIQSPRHLIKEKRETATLKCYPIPRHDTVYWYQQGPGQDPQFLISFYEKMQSDKGSIPDRFSAQQFSDYHSELNMSSLELGDSALYFCASSFKQEQFFGPGTRLTVL.

CDR3 bases: TGTGCCAGCAGCCTTTCTAGGACAGATGCCTATGGCTACACCTTC. Translated: CASSLSRTDAYGYTF. The chain links TRBV5-4 to TRBJ1-2, with D possibly matching TRBD1 (6 bases). This CDR3 contains 15 residues. V was clipped by 4 bases and J by 4 bases, with 17 bases between them. Germline V gives CDR1 SGHNT, CDR2 YYREEE (reference sequence).

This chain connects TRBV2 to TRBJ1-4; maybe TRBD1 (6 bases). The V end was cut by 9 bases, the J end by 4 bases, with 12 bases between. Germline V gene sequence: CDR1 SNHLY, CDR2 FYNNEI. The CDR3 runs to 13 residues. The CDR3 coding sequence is TGTGCCAGTCGGACAGTCAATAATGAAAAACTGTTTTTT. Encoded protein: CASRTVNNEKLFF.

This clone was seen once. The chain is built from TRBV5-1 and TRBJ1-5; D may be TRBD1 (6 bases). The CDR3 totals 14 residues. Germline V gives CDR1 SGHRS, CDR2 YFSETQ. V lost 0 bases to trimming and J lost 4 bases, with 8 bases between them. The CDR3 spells CASSLGTDNQPQHF. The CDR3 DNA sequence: TGCGCCAGCAGCTTGGGGACAGATAATCAGCCCCAGCATTTT.

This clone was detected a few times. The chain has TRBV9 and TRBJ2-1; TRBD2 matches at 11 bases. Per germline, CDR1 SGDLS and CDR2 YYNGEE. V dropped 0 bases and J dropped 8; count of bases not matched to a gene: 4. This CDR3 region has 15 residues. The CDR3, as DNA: TGTGCCAGCAGCGTAGATCTAGCGGGGGGCGATGAGCAGTTCTTC. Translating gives CASSVDLAGGDEQFF.

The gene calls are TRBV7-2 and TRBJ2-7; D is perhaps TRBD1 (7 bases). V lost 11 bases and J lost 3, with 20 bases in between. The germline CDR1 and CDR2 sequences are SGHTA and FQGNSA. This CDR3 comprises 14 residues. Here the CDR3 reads CASGGRQGIYEQYF. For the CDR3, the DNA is TGTGCCTCAGGAGGGAGACAGGGAATCTACGAGCAGTACTTC.

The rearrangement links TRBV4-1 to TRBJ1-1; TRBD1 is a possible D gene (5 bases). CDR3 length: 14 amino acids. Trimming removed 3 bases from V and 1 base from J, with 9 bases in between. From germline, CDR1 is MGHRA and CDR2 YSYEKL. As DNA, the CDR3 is TGCGCCAGCAGCCAGATAGACAGGAACACTGAAGCTTTCTTT. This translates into CASSQIDRNTEAFF.

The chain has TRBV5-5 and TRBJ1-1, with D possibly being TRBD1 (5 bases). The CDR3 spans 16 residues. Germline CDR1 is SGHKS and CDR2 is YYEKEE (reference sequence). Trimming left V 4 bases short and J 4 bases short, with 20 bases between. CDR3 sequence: CASSLHIGEYGTEAFF. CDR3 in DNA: TGTGCCAGCAGCCTCCACATAGGGGAATATGGCACTGAAGCTTTCTTT.

The CDR3 region has the DNA TGTGCCAGCAGCCTCTCTGGGACTAGCGGGGGGGCGAGGGAGCAGTACTTC. As protein: CASSLSGTSGGAREQYF. The chain carries TRBV13 and TRBJ2-7; 16 bases are shared with TRBD2. The CDR3 has 17 residues. V lost 5 bases to trimming and J lost 7 bases; unmatched junction nucleotides: 11. CDR1 and CDR2 (germline): PRHDT, FYEKMQ (reference sequence).

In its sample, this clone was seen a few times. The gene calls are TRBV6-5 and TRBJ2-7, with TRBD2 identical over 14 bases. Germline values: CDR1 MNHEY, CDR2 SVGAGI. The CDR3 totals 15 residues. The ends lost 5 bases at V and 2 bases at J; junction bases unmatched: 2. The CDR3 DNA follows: TGTGCCAGCAGTGGGGGACTAGCGGGGGCCTACGAGCAGTACTTC. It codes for CASSGGLAGAYEQYF.

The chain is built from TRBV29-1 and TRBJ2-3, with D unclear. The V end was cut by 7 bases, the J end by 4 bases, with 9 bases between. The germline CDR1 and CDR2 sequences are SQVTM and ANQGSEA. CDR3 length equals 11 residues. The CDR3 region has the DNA TGCAGCGCATTTCAGGCAGATACGCAGTATTTT. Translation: CSAFQADTQYF.

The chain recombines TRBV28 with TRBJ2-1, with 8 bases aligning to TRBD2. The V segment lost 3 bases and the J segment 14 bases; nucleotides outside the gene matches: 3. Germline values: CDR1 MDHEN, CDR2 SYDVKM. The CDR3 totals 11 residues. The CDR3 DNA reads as TGTGCCAGCAGTTTCAGCGGGGGTGAGTTCTTC. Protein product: CASSFSGGEFF.

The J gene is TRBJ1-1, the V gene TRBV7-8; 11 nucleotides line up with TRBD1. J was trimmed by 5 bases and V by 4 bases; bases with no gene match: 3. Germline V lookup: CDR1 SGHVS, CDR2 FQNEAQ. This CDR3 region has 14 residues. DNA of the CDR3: TGTGCCAGCAGCTCCGGGACAGGGGGGACTGAAGCTTTCTTT. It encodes CASSSGTGGTEAFF.

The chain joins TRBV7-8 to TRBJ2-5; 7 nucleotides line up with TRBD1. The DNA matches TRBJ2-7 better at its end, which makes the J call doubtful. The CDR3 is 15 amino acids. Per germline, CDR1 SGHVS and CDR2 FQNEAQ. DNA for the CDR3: TGTGCCAGCAGGGGGCCGACAGGGTCAGACTACGAGCAGTACTTC. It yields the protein CASRGPTGSDYEQYF.

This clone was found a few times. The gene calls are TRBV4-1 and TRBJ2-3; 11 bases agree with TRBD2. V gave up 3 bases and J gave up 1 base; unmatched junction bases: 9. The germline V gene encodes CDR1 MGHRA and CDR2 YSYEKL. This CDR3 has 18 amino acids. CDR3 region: CASSQPGLAVTGTDTQYF. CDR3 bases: TGCGCCAGCAGCCAGCCGGGACTAGCGGTTACAGGCACAGATACGCAGTATTTT.

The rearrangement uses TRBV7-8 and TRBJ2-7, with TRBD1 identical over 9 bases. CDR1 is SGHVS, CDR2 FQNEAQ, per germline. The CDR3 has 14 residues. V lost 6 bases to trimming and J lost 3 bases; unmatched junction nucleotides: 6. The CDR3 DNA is TGTGCCAGCAGTCGGGGACAGGGAGGCTACGAGCAGTACTTC. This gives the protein CASSRGQGGYEQYF.

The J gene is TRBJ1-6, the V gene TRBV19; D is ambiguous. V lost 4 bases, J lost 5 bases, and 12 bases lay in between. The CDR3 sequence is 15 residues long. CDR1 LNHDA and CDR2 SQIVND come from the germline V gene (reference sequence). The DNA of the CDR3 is TGTGCCAGTAGTACCCGGCAGGCCGATAATTCACCCCTCCACTTT. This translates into CASSTRQADNSPLHF.